This T cell receptor beta chain was identified in a study of cytomegalovirus exposure and HLA in healthy donors. In the study overall: The roughly 110 validation repertoires were reported in a later analysis to have been generated on the same platform as the roughly 680 first-cohort repertoires. General study points: A few CMV-associated chains proved CMV antigen-specific in vitro.

With respect to this clone: Antigen: not known. At one of its ends the junction is not consistent with the germline gene, which may arise from a read error.

Only in-frame clones appear in the TCRdb table, and some are missing; sequencing was by immunoSEQ multiplex PCR. The data contain 120,000 or so clones, roughly 95% of them singletons. Germline V lookup: CDR1 KGHSH, CDR2 LQKENI. The CDR3 is made up of 16 amino acids. The origin of this receptor is a man aged 18-30 years in good health and CMV-seronegative. Material: PBMCs. V gene TRBV18 combines with J gene TRBJ2-6, with D possibly being TRBD1 (6 bases). As DNA, the CDR3 is TGTGCCAGCTCACCTTCGGACAGCTCTTGGGCCAACGTCCTGACTTTC. As protein: CASSPSDSSWANVLTF.